A single sample gave rise to the 27 T cell receptor beta chains below, sequenced in a study of T-cell memory formation after mild COVID-19. TCRdb re-derived calls from the 5' RACE reads in MiXCR, one entry per CDR3 protein. The top ten hold 20% to 25% of the sample, which has some 250,000 distinct CDR3 sequences, 8% to 10% seen once. The source material was PBMCs or a T cell subset sorted from them (not recorded which). These receptors came from a man in his late teens or twenties who had mild COVID-19 (a few samples of this study predate the infection). Cell type and time point are not known.

This clonotype was found a few times. The rearrangement uses TRBV7-8 and TRBJ1-2; D is ambiguous. Deletions cut 1 base from V and 6 bases from J, with 15 bases between. In germline, CDR1 is SGHVS, CDR2 FQNEAQ. This CDR3 is 15 amino acids long. In DNA form, the CDR3 reads TGTGCCAGCAGCTTAGTGGGAGGAAACTACCATGGCTACACCTTC. Residues: CASSLVGGNYHGYTF.

This clonotype has a count of ten or more. The J gene is TRBJ2-3, the V gene TRBV7-9; TRBD2 aligns across 7 bases. This CDR3 has 16 residues. Trimming removed 2 bases from V and 2 bases from J; junction bases left unmatched: 7. Germline values: CDR1 SEHNR, CDR2 FQNEAQ (reference sequence). The CDR3 region has the DNA TGTGCCAGCAGCTTACATGCTAGCGGTGTCACAGATACGCAGTATTTT. Protein product: CASSLHASGVTDTQYF.

This clonotype was seen only a few times. The rearrangement uses TRBV20-1 and TRBJ1-2; D is unclear. CDR3 length: 14 residues. The ends were cut back, 3 bases at V and 3 bases at J, with 14 bases in the middle. CDR1 and CDR2 from the germline V gene are DFQATT and SNEGSKA (reference sequence). The CDR3 DNA is TGCAGTGCTAGGAGCCAGTCAGATCACTATGGCTACACCTTC. It yields the protein CSARSQSDHYGYTF.

This chain uses TRBV7-9 with TRBJ1-6, with D maybe TRBD1 (6 bases). Trimming pared 8 bases from V and 7 bases from J, leaving 15 bases between. The CDR3 sequence is 14 residues long. Germline lookup yields CDR1 SEHNR and CDR2 FQNEAQ (reference sequence). CDR3 DNA: TGTGCCAGCCATAGGGGGGACTACAATTCACCCCTCCACTTT. This translates into CASHRGDYNSPLHF.

This clonotype turned up a few times. The chain is built from TRBV7-9 and TRBJ1-1; 7 bases are a match to TRBD1. The V and J ends lost 8 bases and 5 bases, in that order; junction bases with no gene match: 11. Germline V gives CDR1 SEHNR, CDR2 FQNEAQ (reference sequence). There are 14 residues in the CDR3. The CDR3 DNA sequence: TGTGCCAGCCATCCCCCACAGGGGCGGACTGAAGCTTTCTTT. This gives the protein CASHPPQGRTEAFF.

This clonotype was counted only a few times. The V gene is TRBV20-1, the J gene TRBJ1-2, with TRBD1 matching 7 bases. Germline CDR1 is DFQATT and CDR2 is SNEGSKA (reference sequence). The CDR3 extends over 12 amino acids. CDR3: CKAKGALEGYTF. CDR3 nucleotide sequence: TGCAAGGCGAAGGGGGCGCTTGAAGGCTACACCTTC.

This clonotype came up a few times. The CDR3 spells CASGPPTYGYTF. Written as DNA, the CDR3 is TGTGCCAGCGGGCCTCCTACCTATGGCTACACCTTC. The chain recombines TRBV6-5 with TRBJ1-2; D remains ambiguous. Germline-derived CDR1 and CDR2 are MNHEY and SVGAGI. The CDR3 has 12 residues. Trimming shortened V by 8 bases and J by 4 bases, and 11 bases separated the two germline ends.

This clonotype occurred many times. The chain combines TRBV20-1 with TRBJ2-1; tentatively, D is TRBD2 (5 bases). This CDR3 has 11 residues. Germline lookup yields CDR1 DFQATT and CDR2 SNEGSKA (reference sequence). V was clipped by 6 bases and J by 9 bases, with 12 bases between them. The CDR3 region has the DNA TGCAGTGCCCCCTGGAGCGGTGAGCAGTTCTTC. Protein product: CSAPWSGEQFF.

This clonotype was detected only a few times. V gene TRBV2 combines with J gene TRBJ1-4; D is unclear. V was clipped by 0 bases and J by 11 bases, with 7 bases between them. This CDR3 comprises 12 residues. Germline assignment: CDR1 SNHLY and CDR2 FYNNEI. The CDR3 sequence is CASSEALGKLFF. The CDR3 DNA reads as TGTGCCAGCAGTGAAGCTCTAGGGAAACTGTTTTTT.

A note on this clonotype: Sequence at one end of the junction differs from germline and may be a read error. V is TRBV12-3 or TRBV12-4 and J is TRBJ2-2; possible D gene TRBD2, 6 bases. This CDR3 contains 13 residues. The CDR3 DNA sequence: TGTGCCAGCAGTTGGGTAAACACCGGGGGGCTGTTTTTT. Residues: CASSWVNTGGLFF.

A few counts support this clonotype. The chain links TRBV5-1 to TRBJ2-7; D is unclear. The V end was cut by 4 bases, the J end by 3 bases, with 17 bases between. CDR3 length equals 15 residues. The V gene's germline CDR1 is SGHRS and CDR2 YFSETQ. CDR3 sequence (DNA): TGCGCCAGCAGCCAAACCCCCGAGACCGGCTACGAGCAGTACTTC. Its protein is CASSQTPETGYEQYF. Using reference TRBV5-1 and TRBJ2-7 for the parts outside the CDR3, the full variable domain is KAGVTQTPRYLIKTRGQQVTLSCSPISGHRSVSWYQQTPGQGLQFLFEYFSETQRNKGNFPGRFSGRQFSNSRSEMNVSTLELGDSALYLCASSQTPETGYEQYFGPGTRLTVT.

Only a few counts were recorded for this clonotype. The rearrangement uses TRBV7-2 and TRBJ2-3; 7 bases map to TRBD2. This CDR3 has 14 amino acids. Germline V CDR1 and CDR2: SGHTA, FQGNSA. V gave up 2 bases and J gave up 6 bases; unmatched junction bases: 5. Here the CDR3 DNA reads TGTGCCAGCAGCTTAAGACTAGCAAGGGATACGCAGTATTTT. Residues: CASSLRLARDTQYF.

There are a few counts of this clonotype. The chain has TRBV7-9 and TRBJ2-1; D gene ambiguous. There are 14 residues in the CDR3. Germline V CDR1 and CDR2: SEHNR, FQNEAQ (reference sequence). Trimming shortened V by 1 base and J by 7 bases, and 11 bases separated the two germline ends. The CDR3 loop is CASSLGGFMNEQFF. DNA for the CDR3: TGTGCCAGCAGCTTAGGCGGATTCATGAATGAGCAGTTCTTC.

Ten or more counts support this clonotype. CDR3 residues: CASSFAGGFQETQYF. CDR3 coding DNA: TGTGCCAGCAGCTTTGCGGGGGGCTTTCAAGAGACCCAGTACTTC. This chain connects TRBV11-2 to TRBJ2-5; 8 nucleotides line up with TRBD2. Trimming cost V 3 bases and J 2 bases; bases outside gene matches: 5. This CDR3 comprises 15 residues. Looked up from germline, CDR1 is SGHAT and CDR2 is FQNNGV.

Only a few counts were recorded for this clonotype. CDR3 sequence (DNA): TGTGCCAGCAGTTTCGGAGGGGAGCCTTGGGGCTACACCTTC. This encodes CASSFGGEPWGYTF. The chain couples TRBV27 to TRBJ1-2; D might be TRBD1 (5 bases). Germline V gene sequence: CDR1 MNHEY, CDR2 SMNVEV (reference sequence). The V gene lost 3 bases and the J gene lost 8 bases, with 16 bases spanning the gap. This CDR3 is built from 14 residues.

This chain uses TRBV11-2 with TRBJ1-6, with no clear D. The CDR3 length is 12 residues. Deletions cut 5 bases from V and 10 bases from J, with 9 bases between. Germline-derived CDR1 and CDR2 are SGHAT and FQNNGV. DNA of the CDR3: TGTGCCAGCAGCCCCGATAGGTCACCCCTCCACTTT. Translation: CASSPDRSPLHF.

J is TRBJ2-1 and V is TRBV7-2, with 8 positions matching TRBD2. CDR1 SGHTA and CDR2 FQGNSA come from the germline V gene. This CDR3 has 14 residues. After removal of 5 bases from V and 6 bases from J, the junction contained 6 bases not matched to a gene. The CDR3 DNA is TGTGCCAGCAGCCGGATTAGCGGGGTCAATGAGCAGTTCTTC. Its translation is CASSRISGVNEQFF.

There are many counts of this clonotype. The V and J genes are TRBV5-1 and TRBJ1-6; no definite D call. Trimming took 0 bases from V and 0 from J, leaving 7 bases between them. This CDR3 comprises 16 residues. The V gene's germline CDR1 is SGHRS and CDR2 YFSETQ. The CDR3 region is CASSLAGSSYNSPLHF. DNA for the CDR3: TGCGCCAGCAGCTTGGCGGGGAGCTCCTATAATTCACCCCTCCACTTT.

A few counts support this clonotype. J is TRBJ2-5 and V is TRBV4-2, with TRBD1 matching 10 bases. With 0 bases clipped from V and 1 base from J, the junction kept 2 bases outside the gene matches. This CDR3 spans 16 amino acids. The germline gives CDR1 LGHNA, CDR2 YNFKEQ. This CDR3 reads CASSQDWTGGQETQYF. DNA for the CDR3: TGTGCCAGCAGCCAAGACTGGACAGGGGGCCAAGAGACCCAGTACTTC.

This clonotype was seen a few times. The chain couples TRBV7-3 to TRBJ2-3, with 7 positions matching TRBD2. The length of the CDR3 is 14 residues. V lost 5 bases and J lost 3; bases outside the gene matches: 5. Looked up from germline, CDR1 is SGHTA and CDR2 is FQGTGA. The CDR3 DNA reads as TGTGCCAGCAGCCGAGGGCGGGAGACAGATACGCAGTATTTT. Translating gives CASSRGRETDTQYF.

This clonotype was picked up many times. V is TRBV5-1 and J is TRBJ2-1, with D unresolved. Trimming removed 4 bases at V and 9 bases at J, with 14 bases between. Looked up from germline, CDR1 is SGHRS and CDR2 is YFSETQ. The CDR3 consists of 13 residues. CDR3: CASSRVLVGEQFF. The CDR3 nucleotides read TGCGCCAGCAGCCGTGTTCTAGTGGGTGAGCAGTTCTTC. The entire variable domain, with the rest obtained from reference TRBV5-1 and TRBJ2-1, is as follows: KAGVTQTPRYLIKTRGQQVTLSCSPISGHRSVSWYQQTPGQGLQFLFEYFSETQRNKGNFPGRFSGRQFSNSRSEMNVSTLELGDSALYLCASSRVLVGEQFFGPGTRLTVL.

The rearrangement uses TRBV5-1 and TRBJ1-1, with D possibly TRBD1 on 5 matching bases. CDR1 and CDR2 from the germline V gene are SGHRS and YFSETQ. The V and J ends lost 6 bases and 7 bases respectively, with 16 bases between them. CDR3 length: 13 amino acids. CDR3 sequence: CASTRGRGFEAFF. In DNA form, the CDR3 reads TGCGCCAGCACCCGGGGGAGAGGGTTTGAAGCTTTCTTT.

This clonotype was detected only a few times. V and J are TRBV5-1 and TRBJ2-1; D might be TRBD2 (6 bases). Trimming left V 4 bases short and J 10 bases short, with 24 bases between. Germline lookup yields CDR1 SGHRS and CDR2 YFSETQ. This CDR3 region has 16 residues. The DNA for the CDR3 is TGCGCCAGCAGCACCCCCCGGGACTCAGGGCGTCGCGAGCAGTTCTTC. Protein: CASSTPRDSGRREQFF.

The chain has TRBV20-1 and TRBJ2-3, with TRBD2 matching over 13 bases. The germline CDR1 and CDR2 sequences are DFQATT and SNEGSKA (reference sequence). The CDR3 totals 16 residues. Trimming cost V 1 base and J 4 bases; bases outside gene matches: 5. CDR3 in DNA: TGCAGTGCTAGAGGCATAACTAGCGGGGGGGCAGATACGCAGTATTTT. As protein: CSARGITSGGADTQYF.

This clonotype was found a few times. The chain joins TRBV12-3 or TRBV12-4 to TRBJ2-3; no clear D gene. V was trimmed by 6 bases and J by 5 bases, leaving 9 bases between them. The CDR3 has 12 amino acids. The CDR3 bases are TGTGCCAGCAGCCTCCTTTTAGATACGCAGTATTTT. This gives the protein CASSLLLDTQYF.

This clonotype occurred a few times. V gene TRBV7-2 combines with J gene TRBJ1-3; D is uncertain. Germline-derived CDR1 and CDR2 are SGHTA and FQGNSA. The CDR3 covers 15 residues. With 5 bases removed from V and 4 bases from J, the gap between germline ends came to 15 bases. The CDR3, as DNA: TGTGCCAGCAGCCTACTGTTTTTAGGGGGAAACACCATATATTTT. This sequence encodes CASSLLFLGGNTIYF.

This chain links TRBV27 with TRBJ2-1; 10 nucleotides line up with TRBD1. The CDR3 is 15 residues long. CDR1 is MNHEY and CDR2 is SMNVEV in the germline V gene (reference sequence). The junction had 4 bases not matched to a gene; V was cut back by 1 base and J by 7 bases. The CDR3 spells CASSLWTGGWNEQFF. The CDR3 DNA reads TGTGCCAGCAGTTTATGGACAGGGGGTTGGAATGAGCAGTTCTTC.